This T cell receptor beta chain stems from a study of CD8+ T cells in alopecia areata. Study information: A regimen of oral tofacitinib, 5 to 10 mg twice daily, was given to treated patients.

Notes on the study in general: For patients receiving tofacitinib, scalp clonality and expanded CD8+ clones among the top 100 significantly decreased.

J lost 1 base, V lost 6 bases, and 2 bases had no gene match. Germline CDR1 reads SGDLS; CDR2 reads YYNGEE. CDR3 length equals 13 residues. Following extraction, RNA underwent reverse transcription to cDNA, which served as the sequencing template. The data were produced by immunoSEQ multiplex PCR, yet TCRdb's version contains in-frame clones alone and is incomplete. The sample consists of around 270,000 clones, roughly 64% of them appearing once. The treatment: oral pan-JAK inhibitor, 5-10 mg twice daily. Samples from alopecia areata patients were lesional scalp punch biopsies and peripheral blood. Regarding this clone: The antigen remains unidentified.

The receptor comes from a human donor with alopecia areata. The chain recombines TRBV9 with TRBJ1-1, with 8 positions matching TRBD1. The sequences come from CD4+ T cells sorted from blood, collected at week 24, from a patient treated with tofacitinib. The CDR3 protein is CASTQGANTEAFF. CDR3 coding DNA: TGTGCCAGCACCCAGGGGGCGAACACTGAAGCTTTCTTT.